These T cell receptor beta chains were read from a single sample in a study of T cells in Graves' hyperthyroidism and ophthalmopathy. TCRdb independently ran MiXCR on the multiplex PCR reads; one entry per CDR3 protein. The table lists 600,000 or so distinct CDR3 sequences, under 60% of them singletons. Material for sequencing was peripheral blood or thyroid tissue (not recorded which). These receptors came from a young woman with Graves' hyperthyroidism. Each CDR3 is given with its conserved first and last residue. D genes are given only for firm matches. A row's size may be missing; if present it is once, few, many or a size class.

V	D	J	size	CDR3	DNA
TRBV10-3	TRBD1	TRBJ2-7	NA	CAISETGGAHDYEQYF	TGTGCCATCAGTGAGACAGGGGGCGCCCACGACTACGAGCAGTACTTC
TRBV7-9	NA	TRBJ1-5	NA	CASSLAVGYSNQPQHF	TGTGCCAGCAGCTTAGCAGTCGGATATAGCAATCAGCCCCAGCATTTT
TRBV29-1	TRBD1	TRBJ2-5	NA	CSVITGTGGMRETQYF	TGCAGCGTTATCACCGGGACAGGGGGTATGAGGGAGACCCAGTACTTC
TRBV2	NA	TRBJ1-1	NA	CASSEGGGAGAEAFF	TGTGCCAGCAGTGAAGGGGGAGGGGCAGGGGCTGAAGCTTTCTTT
TRBV10-3	NA	TRBJ2-7	NA	CAIREQTGLYEQYF	TGTGCCATCAGAGAACAGACAGGTCTCTACGAGCAGTACTTC
TRBV2	TRBD1	TRBJ1-5	NA	CASRTDRAGQPQHF	TGTGCCAGCAGGACCGACAGGGCGGGTCAGCCCCAGCATTTT
TRBV25-1	TRBD2	TRBJ2-5	once	CASGGLAGVSETQYF	TGTGCCAGCGGGGGGCTAGCGGGGGTGTCGGAGACCCAGTACTTC
TRBV15	TRBD1	TRBJ1-4	NA	CATRDRGHRGEKLFF	TGTGCCACCAGGGACAGGGGGCATCGTGGTGAAAAACTGTTTTTT
TRBV10-3	TRBD2	TRBJ2-7	NA	CASSSDGTSFYEQYF	TGTGCCAGCAGTTCTGACGGGACTAGTTTCTACGAGCAGTACTTC
TRBV7-6	NA	TRBJ2-7	NA	CASSAGTDSSYEQYF	TGTGCCAGCAGCGCAGGGACGGATAGCTCCTACGAGCAGTACTTC
TRBV7-9	NA	TRBJ2-5	NA	CASSLLLKTQYF	TGTGCCAGCAGCCTCCTTCTTAAGACCCAGTACTTC
TRBV29-1	NA	TRBJ1-4	NA	CSATQTGTNEKLFF	TGCAGCGCCACACAAACCGGGACCAATGAAAAACTGTTTTTT
TRBV7-8	NA	TRBJ2-7	once	CASSNSSSEQYF	TGTGCCAGCAGTAACTCTAGCAGCGAGCAGTACTTC
TRBV2	NA	TRBJ1-3	few	CASSEVLTSGNTIYF	TGTGCCAGCAGTGAAGTCTTAACCTCTGGAAACACCATATATTTT
TRBV7-2	NA	TRBJ2-7	many	CASNRATGPYEQYF	TGTGCCAGCAATAGAGCAACAGGACCCTACGAGCAGTACTTC
TRBV19	NA	TRBJ2-7	once	CANSRRGTSYEQYF	TGTGCCAATAGTAGACGCGGGACTTCCTACGAGCAGTACTTC
TRBV10-3	NA	TRBJ1-1	many	CAITPGVSTEAFF	TGTGCCATCACTCCAGGGGTGAGCACTGAAGCTTTCTTT
TRBV7-8	NA	TRBJ1-1	many	CASSPGAGSTEAFF	TGTGCCAGCAGCCCCGGGGCAGGGTCCACTGAAGCTTTCTTT
TRBV2	NA	TRBJ1-2	few	CASSEGRIGGYTF	TGTGCCAGCAGTGAGGGGAGGATAGGTGGCTACACCTTC
TRBV7-2	NA	TRBJ1-2	NA	CASSLRRQNPGGYTF	TGTGCCAGCAGCTTACGCAGACAGAACCCAGGGGGCTACACCTTC
TRBV5-4	NA	TRBJ1-1	NA	CASSPIDVGTEAFF	TGTGCCAGCAGCCCAATCGATGTCGGCACTGAAGCTTTCTTT
TRBV29-1	NA	TRBJ2-5	NA	CSVAGSWETQYF	TGCAGCGTTGCCGGGAGCTGGGAGACCCAGTACTTC
TRBV5-6	NA	TRBJ1-1	NA	CASSFPGGMNTEAFF	TGTGCCAGCAGCTTCCCCGGGGGCATGAACACTGAAGCTTTCTTT
TRBV7-9	NA	TRBJ1-1	few	CASSLTPGRRTEAFF	TGTGCCAGCAGCTTGACCCCCGGGCGAAGGACTGAAGCTTTCTTT
TRBV25-1	NA	TRBJ1-4	NA	CARPASNEKLFF	TGTGCCAGGCCCGCGAGTAATGAAAAACTGTTTTTT
TRBV7-9	TRBD1	TRBJ1-2	NA	CASSAMDRGWYGYTF	TGTGCCAGCAGCGCTATGGACAGGGGATGGTATGGCTACACCTTC
TRBV20-1	TRBD2	TRBJ2-7	NA	CSARTGRAKNEQYF	TGCAGTGCTAGAACCGGGAGGGCCAAGAACGAGCAGTACTTC
TRBV7-2	NA	TRBJ2-5	NA	CASSLGRGQETQYF	TGTGCCAGCAGTTTAGGACGCGGTCAAGAGACCCAGTACTTC
TRBV15	NA	TRBJ1-1	once	CATSRDHRDTEAFF	TGTGCCACCAGCAGAGATCACAGAGACACTGAAGCTTTCTTT